This TCR beta chain comes out of a study of T cells after yellow fever vaccination. Production of TCR cDNA was by 5'RACE template switching, which also added a universal primer site and UMIs. TCRdb re-called the 5' RACE reads through MiXCR, storing one row per CDR3 protein. The repertoire holds roughly 500,000 distinct CDR3 sequences, with roughly 19% as singletons. For this clonotype: What it recognizes is unknown.

The CDR3 consists of 15 residues. With V trimmed by 9 bases and J by 4 bases, 13 bases remained unmatched. Broader study findings: Researchers cautioned that FACS-sorted repertoires could harbor abundant clonotypes contaminating from the bulk population.

The sample here was PBMCs, taken 15 days after the yellow fever booster vaccination. The chain couples TRBV12-3 or TRBV12-4 to TRBJ1-1, with 8 bases lining up with TRBD1. This receptor was taken from a young man who received the YFV17D yellow fever vaccine. CDR3 nucleotide sequence: TGTGCCAGTCAGGGGACAGGTGGAGCGGGCACTGAAGCTTTCTTT. Translated: CASQGTGGAGTEAFF.